The following is a T cell receptor beta chain sequence with its context. Its antigen remains unknown. Mismatch with germline at one junction end may stem from a read error. Germline CDR1 is SGHRS and CDR2 is YFSETQ. The CDR3 length is 14 residues. These data come from a study of identical twins. Unique molecular identifiers were present on cDNA, and template switching added a universal primer site. TCRdb re-called the 5' RACE reads with MiXCR, one entry per CDR3 protein. The repertoire consists of about 210,000 distinct CDR3 sequences, with 9.4% occurring once and the leading ten covering about 5.2%. Findings and caveats of the study: While abundant cord blood beta clonotypes carried fewer insertions, memory repertoires showed no such pattern.

Sequenced: memory (CD45RO+) T cells sorted from blood. This receptor was identified in a woman aged 18-29 years in good health. The chain recombines TRBV5-1 with TRBJ1-4; the D gene is possibly TRBD1 (5 bases). CDR3 sequence reads: CASSLGSGDEKLSF. The CDR3 nucleotides read TGCGCCAGCAGCTTGGGGAGTGGGGACGAAAAACTGTCTTTT.